This T cell receptor (beta chain) was captured by sequencing in a study of T cell responses to AZD1222 COVID-19 vaccine. Produced via immunoSEQ multiplex PCR; TCRdb's table is partial and in-frame only. The table lists approximately 150,000 clones, 80% to 95% of them singletons. In this sample, this clone turned up once. The target antigen is unknown. Regarding the study as a whole: Vaccination with two AZD1222 doses was followed by a rise in Spike-specific TCR breadth and depth. It was only six AZD1222 recipients who were seropositive at baseline. Among spike-specific TCRs, nearly half reportedly target unmutated variant regions.

The specimen was peripheral blood, collected on day 0 of AZD1222 vaccination. The clonotype comes from an adult in good health.

The DNA of the CDR3 is TGTGCCAGCAGTTACTCTGGGGTGCCGGCCTACGAGCAGTACTTC. Translated, it gives CASSYSGVPAYEQYF. The chain couples TRBV6-5 to TRBJ2-7; D is unresolved. The germline V gene has CDR1 MNHEY and CDR2 SVGAGI. V dropped 0 bases and J dropped 2 bases, with 11 bases sitting between them. This CDR3 is 15 amino acids long.